The 26 T cell receptor beta chains listed next were all sequenced from one sample in a study of regulatory T cells in long-lasting Graves disease. To make TCR beta libraries, researchers used iRepertoire HTBI primers and Arm-PCR of CDR3 regions. In TCRdb, the multiplex PCR reads were re-called with MiXCR into one record per CDR3 protein. The profile shows 500,000 to 800,000 distinct CDR3 sequences, around 30% of them singletons. Noted time point: persistent/refractory GD, antithyroid drugs over 5 years with positive TRAb. With RNA extracted from PBMCs as input, the TCR library was made. The sequenced sample was peripheral blood mononuclear cells (PBMCs), obtained when the disease was refractory, from a patient treated with antithyroid drugs. Receptors were obtained from a female donor with Graves disease.

The table lists this clonotype with many counts. The gene calls are TRBV28 and TRBJ1-4; TRBD1 matches at 9 bases. The CDR3 consists of 18 residues. The trim removed 6 bases at V and 5 bases at J, leaving 16 bases unmatched. Looked up from germline, CDR1 is MDHEN and CDR2 is SYDVKM. The CDR3 DNA is TGTGCCAGCAGCCAAAAAGAGGGACAGGGTTTCTGGAATGAAAAACTGTTTTTT. This encodes CASSQKEGQGFWNEKLFF.

This clonotype was picked up many times. The chain has TRBV2 and TRBJ1-2, with D possibly being TRBD1 (6 bases). Germline assignment: CDR1 SNHLY and CDR2 FYNNEI. There are 13 residues in the CDR3. V was trimmed by 3 bases and J by 4 bases, leaving 9 bases between them. In nucleotides, the CDR3 is TGTGCCAGCAGTGATGGACAGCGCTATGGCTACACCTTC. Its protein product is CASSDGQRYGYTF.

This clonotype was counted only a few times. V and J are TRBV25-1 and TRBJ2-2; 8 nucleotides match TRBD2. The CDR3 runs to 15 residues. V was pared by 7 bases and J by 1 base, with 5 bases of the junction left unmatched. Looked up from germline, CDR1 is MGHDK and CDR2 is SYGVNS. The CDR3, as DNA: TGTGCCAGCACCAAGGGACTAGAGAACACCGGGGAGCTGTTTTTT. It encodes CASTKGLENTGELFF.

This rearrangement joins TRBV5-5 to TRBJ1-1; the D gene is possibly TRBD1 (5 bases). Germline V lookup: CDR1 SGHKS, CDR2 YYEKEE (reference sequence). Trimming left V 4 bases short and J 4 bases short, with 17 bases between. This CDR3 contains 15 residues. The CDR3: CASSQGFPWGTEAFF. In nucleotides, the CDR3 is TGTGCCAGCAGCCAGGGCTTCCCGTGGGGCACTGAAGCTTTCTTT.

This clonotype was detected a few times. The V and J genes are TRBV20-1 and TRBJ2-7, with D uncertain. Germline V lookup: CDR1 DFQATT, CDR2 SNEGSKA (reference sequence). This CDR3 is built from 11 residues. V gave up 1 base and J gave up 6 bases, with 7 bases separating them. The CDR3 DNA follows: TGCAGTGCTAGAGTGGCTCGCGAGCAGTACTTC. As protein: CSARVAREQYF.

This clonotype occurred a few times. This sequence joins TRBV29-1 and TRBJ2-7; 7 bases fit TRBD2. Trimming at V came to 6 bases and at J to 7 bases, leaving 24 bases not matched to a gene. CDR1 is SQVTM and CDR2 is ANQGSEA in the germline V gene. This CDR3 comprises 17 residues. The CDR3, as DNA: TGCAGCGTCGCTAGTCGCCCAATGGGGCGGGAGCCGGGTGAGCAGTACTTC. Amino acids: CSVASRPMGREPGEQYF.

This chain joins TRBV6-1 and TRBJ1-5, with D perhaps TRBD1 (5 bases). Trimming removed 6 bases from V and 3 bases from J, with 12 bases in between. The CDR3 extends over 14 amino acids. Germline CDR1 MNHNS, CDR2 SASEGT. Here the CDR3 reads CASRPGRVNQPQHF. In DNA form, the CDR3 reads TGTGCCAGCAGACCGGGACGGGTCAATCAGCCCCAGCATTTT.

In its sample, this clonotype was seen many times. The chain couples TRBV10-3 to TRBJ1-2; 9 bases agree with TRBD1. Looked up from germline, CDR1 is ENHRY and CDR2 is SYGVKD. With V trimmed by 4 bases and J by 1 base, 1 base remained unmatched. The CDR3 has 14 amino acids. CDR3 residues: CAISVDRGNYGYTF. CDR3 DNA sequence: TGTGCCATCAGTGTGGACAGGGGTAACTATGGCTACACCTTC.

In this sample, this clonotype turned up many times. The V and J genes are TRBV27 and TRBJ2-7; 7 bases are shared with TRBD1. Losses at the gene ends were 4 bases for V and 2 bases for J; bases not matched to a gene: 5. Germline V gene data show CDR1 as MNHEY and CDR2 as SMNVEV (reference sequence). This CDR3 spans 14 amino acids. This chain's CDR3 is CASSSGTVPYEQYF. The CDR3 DNA sequence: TGTGCCAGCAGTTCCGGGACAGTGCCCTACGAGCAGTACTTC.

This clonotype has just a few counts. This chain links TRBV27 with TRBJ2-2, with D perhaps matching TRBD2 (6 bases). The V gene's germline CDR1 is MNHEY and CDR2 SMNVEV (reference sequence). With 0 bases removed from V and 4 bases from J, the gap between germline ends came to 9 bases. The CDR3 has 15 residues. CDR3 in DNA: TGTGCCAGCAGTTTATCTATGGGGGGCACCGGGGAGCTGTTTTTT. Translation gives CASSLSMGGTGELFF.

This clonotype has only a few counts. The CDR3 loop is CASHYRGSTEAFF. The CDR3 nucleotides are TGTGCCAGCCATTACAGGGGTTCCACTGAAGCTTTCTTT. The chain combines TRBV18 with TRBJ1-1, with 7 bases aligning to TRBD1. Germline-derived CDR1 and CDR2 are KGHSH and LQKENI. V gave up 8 bases and J gave up 4 bases; unmatched junction bases: 7. This CDR3 has 13 amino acids.

The gene calls are TRBV20-1 and TRBJ1-1; no clear D. The germline CDR1 and CDR2 sequences are DFQATT and SNEGSKA (reference sequence). The CDR3 has 13 amino acids. Trimming stripped 1 base from V and 4 bases from J, with 10 bases between. This chain's CDR3 is CSARGTSSTEAFF. CDR3 nucleotide sequence: TGCAGTGCTAGAGGGACGTCGAGCACTGAAGCTTTCTTT.

This clonotype has only a few counts. The chain joins TRBV13 to TRBJ1-2; tentatively, D is TRBD1 (6 bases). Per the germline V gene, CDR1 is PRHDT and CDR2 is FYEKMQ (reference sequence). The CDR3 is 14 amino acids. V dropped 6 bases and J dropped 5 bases, with 16 bases sitting between them. The chain's CDR3 is CASRKGGQQYGYTF. The CDR3 region has the DNA TGTGCCAGCAGAAAGGGGGGCCAGCAATATGGCTACACCTTC.

The sample holds a few counts of this clonotype. This chain uses TRBV12-3 or TRBV12-4 with TRBJ1-2; TRBD1 matches at 9 bases. The CDR3 loop spans 14 amino acids. V trimming: 3 bases; J trimming: 8 bases; junction bases outside the gene matches: 7. CDR3 nucleotide sequence: TGTGCCAGCAGTTTCTCACAGGGGGCGAGGGGCTACACCTTC. Translation gives CASSFSQGARGYTF.

V and J are TRBV6-6 and TRBJ2-7; D unresolved. Germline values: CDR1 MNHNY, CDR2 SVGAGI (reference sequence). The CDR3 contains 15 residues. With 0 bases removed from V and 2 bases from J, the gap between germline ends came to 11 bases. The CDR3 DNA follows: TGTGCCAGCAGTTACTCGAGAGACCCCACCTACGAGCAGTACTTC. This codes for CASSYSRDPTYEQYF.

The J gene is TRBJ1-1, the V gene TRBV11-2; D remains unclear. V lost 5 bases, J lost 2 bases, and 12 bases lay in between. Germline CDR1 SGHAT, CDR2 FQNNGV. The length of the CDR3 is 14 residues. The CDR3: CASSPGWGNTEAFF. CDR3 nucleotides: TGTGCCAGCAGCCCCGGCTGGGGAAACACTGAAGCTTTCTTT. Full variable domain (rest looked up from reference TRBV11-2 and TRBJ1-1): EAGVAQSPRYKIIEKRQSVAFWCNPISGHATLYWYQQILGQGPKLLIQFQNNGVVDDSQLPKDRFSAERLKGVDSTLKIQPAKLEDSAVYLCASSPGWGNTEAFFGQGTRLTVV.

V usage is TRBV11-2 and J usage is TRBJ1-1; TRBD1 matches 9 bases. The junction had 16 bases not matched to a gene; V was cut back by 5 bases and J by 0 bases. CDR1 and CDR2 (germline): SGHAT, FQNNGV. This CDR3 contains 19 residues. The CDR3 reads CASSRRPRDRDLMNTEAFF. The CDR3 DNA sequence: TGTGCCAGCAGCCGCCGCCCTCGGGACAGGGATCTGATGAACACTGAAGCTTTCTTT.

CDR3 loop: CASSPPRTSGKSSYEQYF. CDR3 bases: TGTGCCAGCAGCCCTCCCAGGACTAGCGGTAAGAGCTCCTACGAGCAGTACTTC. The V and J genes are TRBV7-9 and TRBJ2-7; 10 positions agree with TRBD2. V lost 5 bases to trimming and J lost 0 bases; unmatched junction nucleotides: 13. This CDR3 has 18 residues. CDR1 and CDR2 (germline): SEHNR, FQNEAQ (reference sequence).

This clonotype was picked up many times. This chain links TRBV18 with TRBJ1-5; D may be TRBD1 (5 bases). The CDR3 covers 18 residues. The germline CDR1 and CDR2 sequences are KGHSH and LQKENI. The V end lost 3 bases, the J end lost 0 bases, and 18 bases lay between the germline ends. For the CDR3, the DNA is TGTGCCAGCTCACCCATGGGAGGACGACAGTTTAGCAATCAGCCCCAGCATTTT. Translated, it gives CASSPMGGRQFSNQPQHF.

There are a few counts of this clonotype. The V and J genes are TRBV25-1 and TRBJ1-1; possibly TRBD1 for D (5 bases). The V gene lost 6 bases and the J gene lost 2 bases, with 10 bases spanning the gap. CDR1 and CDR2 from the germline V gene are MGHDK and SYGVNS. This CDR3 contains 13 residues. The CDR3 sequence: CASRETGNTEAFF. The CDR3 DNA reads TGTGCCAGCAGGGAAACAGGTAACACTGAAGCTTTCTTT.

The chain recombines TRBV3-1 with TRBJ1-1; maybe TRBD1 (5 bases). Looked up from germline, CDR1 is LGHDT and CDR2 is YNNKEL (reference sequence). V gave up 1 base and J gave up 3 bases, with 12 bases separating them. The CDR3 length is 15 residues. In DNA form, the CDR3 reads TGTGCCAGCAGCCAAGGATGGGGGACGTACACTGAAGCTTTCTTT. It codes for CASSQGWGTYTEAFF.

This clonotype was seen many times. The V call is TRBV6-1, the J call TRBJ1-2; D call uncertain. V lost 4 bases and J lost 7, with 10 bases in between. This CDR3 contains 12 residues. The germline V gene has CDR1 MNHNS and CDR2 SASEGT. The CDR3 sequence: CASSVAGFGYTF. CDR3 DNA: TGTGCCAGCAGTGTGGCGGGCTTTGGCTACACCTTC.

The sample holds a few counts of this clonotype. The CDR3 protein is CSARPTRRFLNTEAFF. CDR3 DNA sequence: TGCAGTGCTAGACCTACGAGGAGGTTTCTTAACACTGAAGCTTTCTTT. V gene TRBV20-1 combines with J gene TRBJ1-1; D is unresolved. Between the trimmed V and J ends, which lost 2 bases and 2 bases, there was a span of 18 bases. This CDR3 contains 16 residues. Germline CDR1 is DFQATT and CDR2 is SNEGSKA (reference sequence).

The chain uses TRBV20-1 and TRBJ2-4, with TRBD2 matching 8 bases. CDR1 DFQATT and CDR2 SNEGSKA come from the germline V gene (reference sequence). V dropped 6 bases and J dropped 1; count of bases not matched to a gene: 5. The CDR3 sequence is 14 residues long. CDR3 sequence: CSARAGGAKNIQYF. For the CDR3, the DNA is TGCAGTGCCAGGGCGGGGGGCGCCAAAAACATTCAGTACTTC.

The V call is TRBV9, the J call TRBJ2-2, with a tentative D call TRBD2 (6 bases). This CDR3 contains 15 residues. V was shortened by 0 bases and J by 7 bases, with 13 bases between the two germline ends. In germline, CDR1 is SGDLS, CDR2 YYNGEE. In DNA, the CDR3 is TGTGCCAGCAGCGTAGGGGGAGGACCTCACGGGGAGCTGTTTTTT. Translation gives CASSVGGGPHGELFF.

The chain carries TRBV9 and TRBJ1-2; 7 bases are a match to TRBD1. V trimming: 4 bases; J trimming: 5 bases; junction bases outside the gene matches: 11. This CDR3 spans 15 amino acids. CDR1 is SGDLS, CDR2 YYNGEE, per germline. CDR3 amino acids: CASSSPGQPSYGYTF. In DNA form, the CDR3 reads TGTGCCAGCAGCTCCCCGGGACAGCCTTCTTATGGCTACACCTTC. Filled out from reference TRBV9 and TRBJ1-2, the complete variable domain reads DSGVTQTPKHLITATGQRVTLRCSPRSGDLSVYWYQQSLDQGLQFLIQYYNGEERAKGNILERFSAQQFPDLHSELNLSSLELGDSALYFCASSSPGQPSYGYTFGSGTRLTVV.